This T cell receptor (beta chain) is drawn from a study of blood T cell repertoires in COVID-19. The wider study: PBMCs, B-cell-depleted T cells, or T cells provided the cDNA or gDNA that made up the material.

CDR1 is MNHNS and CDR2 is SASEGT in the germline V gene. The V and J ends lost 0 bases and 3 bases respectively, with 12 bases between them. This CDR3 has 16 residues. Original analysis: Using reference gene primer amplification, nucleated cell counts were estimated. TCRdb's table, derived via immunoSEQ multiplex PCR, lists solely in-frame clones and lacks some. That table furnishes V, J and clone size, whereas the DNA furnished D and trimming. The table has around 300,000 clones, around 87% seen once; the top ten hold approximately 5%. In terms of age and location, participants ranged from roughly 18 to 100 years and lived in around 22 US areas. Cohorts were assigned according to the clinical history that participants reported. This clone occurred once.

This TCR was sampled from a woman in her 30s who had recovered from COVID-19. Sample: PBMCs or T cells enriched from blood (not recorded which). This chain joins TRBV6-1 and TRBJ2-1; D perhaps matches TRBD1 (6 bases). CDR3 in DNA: TGTGCCAGCAGTGAAGCGCGTCAGGGGAGCTACAATGAGCAGTTCTTC. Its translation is CASSEARQGSYNEQFF.